This T cell receptor beta chain was sequenced in a study of TIL therapy for anti-PD-1-resistant metastatic lung cancer. The libraries were made with immunoSEQ v3. Sequenced by immunoSEQ multiplex PCR; TCRdb stores in-frame clones only, minus some. The sample has tens of thousands of clones; 65% to 90% are singletons. Time point specified: pre-treatment sample, taken before nivolumab and TIL therapy. Trimming shortened V by 1 base and J by 2 bases, and 6 bases separated the two germline ends. The CDR3 totals 14 residues. Germline V gene data show CDR1 as SGHTA and CDR2 as FQGNSA. Findings and limits, study-wide: The baseline peripheral repertoire was partially replaced by infused TIL clonotypes that later decayed.

With respect to this clone: Its antigen remains unidentified.

The sequences come from blood, collected at baseline. The origin of this receptor is a person between 25 and 80 years old with non-small cell lung cancer. The gene calls are TRBV7-2 and TRBJ1-5; D call uncertain. The CDR3 loop reads CASSLGQGNQPQHF. The CDR3, as DNA: TGTGCCAGCAGCTTAGGGCAGGGCAATCAGCCCCAGCATTTT.